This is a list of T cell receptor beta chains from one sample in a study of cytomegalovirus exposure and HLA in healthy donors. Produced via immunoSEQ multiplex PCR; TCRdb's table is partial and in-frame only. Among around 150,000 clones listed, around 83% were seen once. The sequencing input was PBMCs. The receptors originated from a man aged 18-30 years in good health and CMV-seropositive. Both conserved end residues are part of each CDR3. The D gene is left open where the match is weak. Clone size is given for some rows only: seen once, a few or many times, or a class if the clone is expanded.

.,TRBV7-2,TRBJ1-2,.,TGTGCCAGCAGCTTAGGTGTAGGGGAGGGCTATGGCTACACCTTC,CASSLGVGEGYGYTF
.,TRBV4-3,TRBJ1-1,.,TGCGCCAGCAGCCAAACACCCACAGGGTACGGTGAAGCTTTCTTT,CASSQTPTGYGEAFF
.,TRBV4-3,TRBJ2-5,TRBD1,TGCGCCAGCAGCCAAGATGTGGGACAGGGAAAGAAGACCCAGTACTTC,CASSQDVGQGKKTQYF
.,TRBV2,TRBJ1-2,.,TGTGCCAGCTCCTCAGCCCTGAATAGGGGTTCTGGCTACACCTTC,CASSSALNRGSGYTF
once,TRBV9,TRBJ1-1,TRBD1,TGTGCCAGCAGCGGCTCCGGACAGGGGGCTGAAGCTTTCTTT,CASSGSGQGAEAFF
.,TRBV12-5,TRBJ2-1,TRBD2,TGTGCTAGTGGAGGACTAGCGGGGGGGTTTTGGTTGAATGAGCAGTTCTTC,CASGGLAGGFWLNEQFF
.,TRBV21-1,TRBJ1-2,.,TGTGCCAGCAGCAAGGTACAATATGGCTACACCTTC,CASSKVQYGYTF
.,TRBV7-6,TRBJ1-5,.,TGTGCCAGCAGCCCAGGGGTATTGGGCAATCAGCCCCAGCATTTT,CASSPGVLGNQPQHF
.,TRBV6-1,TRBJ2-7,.,TGTGCCAGCAGTGAAAAGGCGGGAAGCTCCTACGAGCAGTACTTC,CASSEKAGSSYEQYF
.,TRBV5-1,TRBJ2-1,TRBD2,TGCGCCAGCAGCTGGGGGTATAGCGGGGGGGTTTACAATGAGCAGTTCTTC,CASSWGYSGGVYNEQFF
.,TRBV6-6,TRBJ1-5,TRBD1,TGTGCCAGCAGCCTAGGACAGGGCCCCAATCAGCCCCAGCATTTT,CASSLGQGPNQPQHF
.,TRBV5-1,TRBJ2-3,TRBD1,TGCGCCAGCAGCTTAGGGGGCCGAGGGGCAGATACGCAGTATTTT,CASSLGGRGADTQYF
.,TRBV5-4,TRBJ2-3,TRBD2,TGTGCCAGCAGCCTGGGACTAGCAACAGATACGCAGTATTTT,CASSLGLATDTQYF
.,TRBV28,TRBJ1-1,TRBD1,TGTGCCAGCAGCCCGGGACAGACCGTTCGGAACACTGAAGCTTTCTTT,CASSPGQTVRNTEAFF
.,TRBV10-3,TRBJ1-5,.,TGTGCCATCAGTGATTGGGGAGGTAGTCAGCCCCAGCATTTT,CAISDWGGSQPQHF
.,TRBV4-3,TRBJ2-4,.,TGCGCCAGCAGCCAAGATATTGGGGGGGCGCTTTTAAACAGTCAGTACTTC,CASSQDIGGALLNSQYF
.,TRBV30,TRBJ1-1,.,TGTGCCTGGAGCCAGGGCACTGAAGCTTTCTTT,CAWSQGTEAFF
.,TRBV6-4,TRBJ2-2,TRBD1,TGTGCCAGCAGTAGTCAAGGGGGCGCGCACGGGGAGCTGTTTTTT,CASSSQGGAHGELFF
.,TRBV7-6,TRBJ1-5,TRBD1,TGTGCCAGCAGCCCGAAGGACAGGGTAAATAGCAATCAGCCCCAGCATTTT,CASSPKDRVNSNQPQHF
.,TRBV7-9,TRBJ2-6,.,TGTGCCAGCAGCTCGGGTCGGCTCTCTGGGGCCAACGGCCTGACTTTC,CASSSGRLSGANGLTF
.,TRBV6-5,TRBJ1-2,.,TGTGCCAGCAGTTCGGTGTCGGGAAAAGGCTACACCTTC,CASSSVSGKGYTF
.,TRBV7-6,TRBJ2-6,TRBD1,TGTGCCAGCAGCTTAGGGACAGGGGTGGCTGGGGCCAACGTCCTGACTTTC,CASSLGTGVAGANVLTF
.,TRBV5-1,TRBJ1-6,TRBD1,TGCGCCAGCAGCTGGACAGGGGGGGGTGGGGATTCACCCCTCCACTTT,CASSWTGGGGDSPLHF
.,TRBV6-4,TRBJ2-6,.,TGTGCCAGCAGTGATGAACCTGGGGCCAACGGCCTGACTTTC,CASSDEPGANGLTF
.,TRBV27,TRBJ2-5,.,TGTGCCAGCAGGTCGGGACACCCCATCATGGCCCAGTACTTC,CASRSGHPIMAQYF
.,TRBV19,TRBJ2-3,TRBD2,TGTGCCAGTAGTATCGCGGGGGGGCCTCCAGATACGCAGTATTTT,CASSIAGGPPDTQYF
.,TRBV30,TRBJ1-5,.,TGTGCCTGGAGTCGGGGGACTGCTAGCAATCAGCCCCAGCATTTT,CAWSRGTASNQPQHF
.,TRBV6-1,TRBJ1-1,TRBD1,TGTGCCAGCAGCACCGGGACAGACTCTGAAGCTTTCTTT,CASSTGTDSEAFF
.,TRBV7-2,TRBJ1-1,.,TGTGCCAGCAGCTTAGGACAGACGAACACTGAAGCTTTCTTT,CASSLGQTNTEAFF
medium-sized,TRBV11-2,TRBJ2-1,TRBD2,TGTGCCAGCAGCTCCACTTTAGCGGGGGGGTATGACAATGAGCAGTTCTTC,CASSSTLAGGYDNEQFF